The rows below give T cell receptor beta chains drawn from one sample of a study of blood T cell repertoires in COVID-19. Profiling relied on immunoSEQ multiplex PCR, and the TCRdb table lists in-frame clones only, not all of them. The table shows around 100,000 clones, with roughly 90% occurring only once. Sequencing was performed on peripheral blood. Every receptor here comes from a man older than 75 with acute or convalescent COVID-19. CDR3s include the opening cysteine and the closing phenylalanine or tryptophan. The order of the fields is J gene, V gene, clone size, D gene, CDR3 protein, CDR3 DNA. The D gene is left open where the match is weak. Size is omitted from some rows. Given values are once, few, many or a class for expanded clones.

TRBJ2-3,TRBV6-5,.,TRBD1,CASRTGGSVDTQYF,TGTGCCAGCCGGACAGGGGGCTCTGTAGATACGCAGTATTTT
TRBJ1-2,TRBV2,.,.,CASTPGNYGYTF,TGTGCCAGCACTCCGGGGAACTATGGCTACACCTTC
TRBJ2-7,TRBV7-2,.,TRBD1,CASSQSPGQGAYEQYF,TGTGCCAGCAGCCAATCTCCGGGACAGGGAGCCTACGAGCAGTACTTC
TRBJ2-4,TRBV20-1,.,.,CSARGESIQYF,TGCAGTGCTAGAGGAGAAAGCATTCAGTACTTC
TRBJ1-5,TRBV3-1/TRBV3-2,.,TRBD1,CASSLGQNNQPQHF,TGTGCCAGCAGCCTGGGACAGAACAATCAGCCCCAGCATTTT
TRBJ1-2,TRBV5-5,.,.,CASSLGGRAYGYTF,TGTGCCAGCAGCTTGGGAGGGAGGGCCTATGGCTACACCTTC
TRBJ1-1,TRBV19,.,TRBD1,CASSKGQGNTEAFF,TGTGCCAGTAGTAAGGGACAGGGGAACACTGAAGCTTTCTTT
TRBJ1-1,TRBV28,.,.,CASSYTGSMATEAFF,TGTGCCAGCAGTTATACCGGGTCCATGGCCACTGAAGCTTTCTTT
TRBJ2-1,TRBV25-1,.,TRBD2,CASSHSSGRAYNEQFF,TGTGCCAGCAGTCACAGTAGCGGGAGGGCGTACAATGAGCAGTTCTTC
TRBJ1-2,TRBV5-1,.,TRBD1,CASSPSGGSNYGYTF,TGCGCCAGCAGCCCATCAGGGGGTTCTAACTATGGCTACACCTTC
TRBJ1-5,TRBV28,.,.,CASSTAEGRGYSNQPQHF,TGTGCCAGCAGTACGGCAGAGGGGAGGGGTTATAGCAATCAGCCCCAGCATTTT
TRBJ2-7,TRBV7-8,.,.,CASSLSRDEQYF,TGTGCCAGCAGCCTTAGTCGGGACGAGCAGTACTTC
TRBJ1-2,TRBV19,.,.,CASSKKQQAINYGYTF,TGTGCCAGTAGCAAAAAACAGCAGGCTATTAACTATGGCTACACCTTC
TRBJ1-6,TRBV30,few,TRBD1,CAWSPVRTGGVMDNSPLHF,TGTGCCTGGAGTCCTGTCCGGACAGGGGGAGTCATGGATAATTCACCCCTCCACTTT
TRBJ2-5,TRBV15,.,.,CATSRVQVGAAVTQYF,TGTGCCACCAGCAGAGTTCAGGTGGGGGCGGCGGTGACCCAGTACTTC
TRBJ2-2,TRBV28,.,.,CASRRQGGTGELFF,TGTGCCAGCAGACGACAGGGAGGCACCGGGGAGCTGTTTTTT
TRBJ2-2,TRBV29-1,.,TRBD2,CSVEDRAAGGNTGELFF,TGCAGCGTTGAAGATCGGGCAGCGGGGGGGAACACCGGGGAGCTGTTTTTT
TRBJ2-1,TRBV6-2/TRBV6-3,.,.,CASSYVRTNFNEQFF,TGTGCCAGCAGTTATGTCAGGACTAACTTCAATGAGCAGTTCTTC
TRBJ2-7,TRBV19,.,TRBD1,CASSIQGDRSPYEQYF,TGTGCCAGTAGTATTCAGGGGGACAGGAGCCCCTACGAGCAGTACTTC
TRBJ1-2,TRBV4-3,.,TRBD1,CASSQDLGQGRGSGYTF,TGCGCCAGCAGCCAAGATTTAGGACAGGGCAGGGGAAGTGGCTACACCTTC
TRBJ2-3,TRBV2,.,.,CASIGQHLTDTQYF,TGTGCCAGTATCGGACAGCACCTCACAGATACGCAGTATTTT
TRBJ2-1,TRBV12-3/TRBV12-4,.,.,CASSLELASEQFF,TGTGCCAGCAGTTTAGAGCTAGCCAGTGAGCAGTTCTTC
TRBJ1-2,TRBV6-5,.,TRBD1,CASMDRRANYGYTF,TGTGCCAGCATGGACAGGAGGGCTAACTATGGCTACACCTTC
TRBJ2-7,TRBV9,.,TRBD1,CASSVASGTGPGEQYF,TGTGCCAGCAGCGTAGCCTCGGGGACAGGGCCTGGCGAGCAGTACTTC
TRBJ2-2,TRBV7-8,few,TRBD1,CASSARGHTGELFF,TGTGCCAGCAGCGCAAGGGGGCACACCGGGGAGCTGTTTTTT
TRBJ1-3,TRBV10-3,.,TRBD1,CAISEGGRGSSGNTIYF,TGTGCCATCAGTGAAGGGGGCAGGGGATCCTCTGGAAACACCATATATTTT
TRBJ2-3,TRBV7-9,.,TRBD2,CASSLATTSGKTNTQYF,TGTGCCAGCAGCTTAGCGACGACTAGCGGGAAAACGAATACGCAGTATTTT
TRBJ2-7,TRBV6-5,.,TRBD2,CASSYTSGSYEQYF,TGTGCCAGCAGTTACACTAGCGGGTCCTACGAGCAGTACTTC
TRBJ2-5,TRBV6-6,.,.,CASTRLGETQYF,TGTGCCAGCACCCGACTAGGAGAGACCCAGTACTTC
TRBJ2-3,TRBV6-6,.,TRBD2,CASSYGTSGTDTQYF,TGTGCCAGCAGTTACGGGACTAGCGGGACAGATACGCAGTATTTT
TRBJ2-2,TRBV30,.,.,CAWSVDSLIGELFF,TGTGCCTGGAGCGTGGATAGCCTGATCGGGGAGCTGTTTTTT
TRBJ2-3,TRBV7-2,.,.,CASSLVQGLLSTDTQYF,TGTGCCAGCAGCCTAGTTCAGGGCCTGTTGAGCACAGATACGCAGTATTTT
TRBJ1-3,TRBV6-5,.,.,CASSKRGTSGNTIYF,TGTGCCAGCAGTAAAAGAGGAACTTCTGGAAACACCATATATTTT
TRBJ1-2,TRBV7-2,.,TRBD1,CASSPAGTGGLANYGYTF,TGTGCCAGCAGTCCGGCCGGGACAGGGGGTTTAGCTAACTATGGCTACACCTTC
TRBJ1-1,TRBV19,.,.,CASSMFGTMSAFF,TGTGCCAGTAGTATGTTTGGGACAATGTCTGCTTTCTTT
TRBJ2-1,TRBV12-5,.,TRBD2,CASGPGISGADEQFF,TGTGCTAGTGGTCCGGGAATCAGCGGGGCGGATGAGCAGTTCTTC
TRBJ1-2,TRBV28,.,.,CASSAAGFAYGYTF,TGTGCCAGCAGTGCAGCAGGGTTCGCCTATGGCTACACCTTC
TRBJ2-7,TRBV2,.,.,CASTLTGAYEQYF,TGTGCCAGCACACTAACGGGGGCCTACGAGCAGTACTTC
TRBJ1-1,TRBV27,.,.,CASSLQGNTEAFF,TGTGCCAGCAGTTTACAGGGGAACACTGAAGCTTTCTTT
TRBJ1-1,TRBV30,once,.,CAWSVRTPNTEAFF,TGTGCCTGGAGTGTACGGACACCCAACACTGAAGCTTTCTTT
TRBJ1-1,TRBV19,.,.,CASSIVGGNTEAFF,TGTGCCAGTAGTATAGTAGGGGGGAACACTGAAGCTTTCTTT
TRBJ2-7,TRBV6-4,.,.,CASSFPRGRVYEQYF,TGTGCCAGCAGTTTCCCTAGAGGGAGAGTGTACGAGCAGTACTTC
TRBJ2-2,TRBV5-1,.,TRBD1,CASRFTGAGNTGELFF,TGCGCCAGCAGGTTCACAGGGGCTGGTAACACCGGGGAGCTGTTTTTT
TRBJ2-7,TRBV7-2,.,TRBD1,CASSLARTGGREQYF,TGTGCCAGCAGCTTAGCGAGGACAGGGGGGCGCGAGCAGTACTTC
TRBJ1-4,TRBV28,.,.,CASSLSGGGWANEKLFF,TGTGCCAGCAGTTTATCGGGCGGAGGGTGGGCTAATGAAAAACTGTTTTTT
TRBJ2-1,TRBV7-8,once,.,CASSLALLASDNEQFF,TGTGCCAGCAGCTTAGCGCTATTAGCGAGTGACAATGAGCAGTTCTTC
TRBJ2-1,TRBV7-9,.,.,CASSLVSTGAHEQFF,TGTGCCAGCAGCTTAGTATCGACGGGAGCCCATGAGCAGTTCTTC